These 32 T cell receptor beta chains were all obtained from the same sample, sequenced in a study of blood T cell repertoires in COVID-19. Clones were sequenced by immunoSEQ multiplex PCR, and TCRdb holds only the in-frame ones, with some missing. The sample shows about 250,000 clones, over 75% of them seen only once. What was sequenced was PBMCs or T cells enriched from blood (not recorded which). These receptors came from a young woman who had recovered from COVID-19.

V gene TRBV6-4 combines with J gene TRBJ1-5; 9 nucleotides align to TRBD1. The germline V gene has CDR1 MRHNA and CDR2 SNTAGT. The CDR3 spans 16 residues. Losses at the gene ends were 7 bases for V and 2 bases for J; bases not matched to a gene: 9. In nucleotides, the CDR3 is TGTGCCAGCACCGTTAACAGGGGGCCTCGCAATCAGCCCCAGCATTTT. Residues: CASTVNRGPRNQPQHF.

The chain couples TRBV7-8 to TRBJ2-7; 9 bases are shared with TRBD1. The length of the CDR3 is 15 residues. J was trimmed by 9 bases and V by 0 bases; bases with no gene match: 9. The germline V gene encodes CDR1 SGHVS and CDR2 FQNEAQ. This CDR3 is CASSLATGQGSWQYF. CDR3 bases: TGTGCCAGCAGCTTAGCTACCGGACAGGGGAGTTGGCAGTACTTC.

This chain joins TRBV7-9 and TRBJ1-4; TRBD1 aligns across 7 bases. The CDR3 contains 14 residues. Germline CDR1 SEHNR, CDR2 FQNEAQ (reference sequence). V trimming: 5 bases; J trimming: 8 bases; junction bases outside the gene matches: 8. CDR3 nucleotide sequence: TGTGCCAGCAGCCGAGGGGGCGGGCGGGAAAAACTGTTTTTT. It is translated as CASSRGGGREKLFF.

This chain uses TRBV7-2 with TRBJ2-1; TRBD2 matches 9 bases. Germline CDR1 is SGHTA and CDR2 is FQGNSA. Trimming removed 8 bases from V and 8 bases from J; junction bases left unmatched: 13. CDR3 length: 15 residues. In DNA, the CDR3 is TGTGCCAGCTTTGTCGGGCGGGGGGGTTTAGATGAGCAGTTCTTC. It translates to CASFVGRGGLDEQFF.

V is TRBV4-2 and J is TRBJ2-7; possibly TRBD2 for D (6 bases). In germline, CDR1 is LGHNA, CDR2 YNFKEQ. Trimming shortened V by 0 bases and J by 5 bases, and 14 bases separated the two germline ends. CDR3 size: 15 residues. The CDR3 is CASSQDLKGRHEQYF. The CDR3 region has the DNA TGTGCCAGCAGCCAAGATCTGAAGGGGAGGCACGAGCAGTACTTC.

For the CDR3, the DNA is TGTGCCAGCAGCCAAGATTTACAGGGAGTGGATGAGCAGTTCTTC. Translated: CASSQDLQGVDEQFF. The genes are TRBV3-1 (or the pseudogene TRBV3-2) and TRBJ2-1; D possibly corresponds to TRBD1 (6 bases). Trimming removed 0 bases from V and 8 bases from J, with 14 bases in between. The CDR3 extends over 15 amino acids. From germline, CDR1 is LGHDT and CDR2 YNNKEL (reference sequence).

The V gene is TRBV6-5, the J gene TRBJ1-2; 7 bases map to TRBD1. This CDR3 region has 13 residues. J was trimmed by 4 bases and V by 2 bases; bases with no gene match: 1. Germline CDR1 MNHEY, CDR2 SVGAGI. The CDR3 DNA reads TGTGCCAGCAGTTACGACAGGGCCTATGGCTACACCTTC. Protein product: CASSYDRAYGYTF.

CDR3 DNA: TGTGCCAGCAGCTCTATACCCGGGACAGGGAAGGAGACCCAGTACTTC. Its protein product is CASSSIPGTGKETQYF. V gene TRBV5-5 combines with J gene TRBJ2-5; 9 bases line up with TRBD1. Germline V gene sequence: CDR1 SGHKS, CDR2 YYEKEE (reference sequence). The junction had 11 bases not matched to a gene; V was cut back by 3 bases and J by 5 bases. The CDR3 is 16 amino acids.

The V call is TRBV7-7, the J call TRBJ2-1, with 16 bases matching TRBD2. Germline V gene lookup returns CDR1 SSHAT and CDR2 FNYEAQ (reference sequence). The J segment lost 6 bases and the V segment lost 5 bases, leaving 7 bases of the junction unmatched. The CDR3 totals 17 residues. The CDR3 DNA follows: TGTGCCAGCAGCCCGGGACTAGCGGGAGGGATAGGCAATGAGCAGTTCTTC. Its protein product is CASSPGLAGGIGNEQFF. The full variable domain, with the rest looked up from reference TRBV7-7 and TRBJ2-1, is GAGVSQSPRYKVTKRGQDVTLRCDPISSHATLYWYQQALGQGPEFLTYFNYEAQPDKSGLPSDRFSAERPEGSISTLTIQRTEQRDSAMYRCASSPGLAGGIGNEQFFGPGTRLTVL.

This rearrangement joins TRBV27 to TRBJ1-4; 8 nucleotides align to TRBD1. The trim removed 7 bases at V and 0 bases at J, leaving 7 bases unmatched. Germline assignment: CDR1 MNHEY and CDR2 SMNVEV (reference sequence). The CDR3 consists of 16 residues. This CDR3 reads CASKDGQGPTNEKLFF. Written as DNA, the CDR3 is TGTGCCAGCAAGGACGGACAGGGCCCAACTAATGAAAAACTGTTTTTT.

The chain carries TRBV13 and TRBJ2-7, with 9 nucleotides matching TRBD2. V was clipped by 5 bases and J by 6 bases; unmatched bases: 14. The CDR3 has 16 residues. Germline V CDR1 and CDR2: PRHDT, FYEKMQ (reference sequence). The CDR3 region has the DNA TGTGCCAGCAGCCGGGGGAATAGCGGGGGCCCGGGCGAGCAGTACTTC. It codes for CASSRGNSGGPGEQYF.

The chain is built from TRBV19 and TRBJ2-7; 7 positions match TRBD2. The trim removed 1 base at V and 3 bases at J, leaving 6 bases unmatched. The germline V gene encodes CDR1 LNHDA and CDR2 SQIVND (reference sequence). This CDR3 spans 15 amino acids. CDR3 sequence: CASSIVAGDLYEQYF. DNA for the CDR3: TGTGCCAGTAGTATAGTTGCGGGAGACCTCTACGAGCAGTACTTC. Using reference TRBV19 and TRBJ2-7 for the parts outside the CDR3, the full variable domain is DGGITQSPKYLFRKEGQNVTLSCEQNLNHDAMYWYRQDPGQGLRLIYYSQIVNDFQKGDIAEGYSVSREKKESFPLTVTSAQKNPTAFYLCASSIVAGDLYEQYFGPGTRLTVT.

The rearrangement uses TRBV19 and TRBJ2-1; 9 bases agree with TRBD2. This CDR3 has 16 residues. CDR1 LNHDA and CDR2 SQIVND come from the germline V gene (reference sequence). Unmatched junction bases numbered 7, after V lost 0 bases and J lost 7 bases. CDR3 sequence: CASSIDWAGGGNEQFF. CDR3 DNA: TGTGCCAGTAGTATAGATTGGGCGGGAGGGGGTAATGAGCAGTTCTTC.

The chain employs TRBV20-1 and TRBJ1-2; no firm D call. V lost 1 base to trimming and J lost 12 bases, with 9 bases between them. This CDR3 contains 10 residues. Germline V gives CDR1 DFQATT, CDR2 SNEGSKA (reference sequence). The DNA for the CDR3 is TGCAGTGCTAGAGTCCTGGGCCACACCTTC. The encoded protein is CSARVLGHTF.

The CDR3 nucleotides read TGTGCCTGGAGTGTGTGGGGACAGGGATCAGATACGCAGTATTTT. Its protein is CAWSVWGQGSDTQYF. The rearrangement joins TRBV30 to TRBJ2-3, with TRBD1 matching over 9 bases. This CDR3 contains 15 residues. Losses at the gene ends were 0 bases for V and 4 bases for J; bases not matched to a gene: 5. CDR1 GTSNPN and CDR2 SVGIG come from the germline V gene (reference sequence). Looking up the rest from reference TRBV30 and TRBJ2-3 gives the full variable domain: SQTIHQWPATLVQPVGSPLSLECTVEGTSNPNLYWYRQAAGRGLQLLFYSVGIGQISSEVPQNLSASRPQDRQFILSSKKLLLSDSGFYLCAWSVWGQGSDTQYFGPGTRLTVL.

The chain links TRBV14 to TRBJ1-2; 8 bases align to TRBD1. Germline CDR1 SGHDN, CDR2 FVKESK. J gave up 8 bases and V 4 bases, and 6 bases lay outside the gene matches. The CDR3 is 13 amino acids. Here the CDR3 reads CASSRGQGWGYTF. Written as DNA, the CDR3 is TGTGCCAGCAGCCGCGGACAGGGTTGGGGCTACACCTTC. Based on the CDR3 plus reference TRBV14 and TRBJ1-2, the full variable domain is EAGVTQFPSHSVIEKGQTVTLRCDPISGHDNLYWYRRVMGKEIKFLLHFVKESKQDESGMPNNRFLAERTGGTYSTLKVQPAELEDSGVYFCASSRGQGWGYTFGSGTRLTVV.

This clone has just one count. The sample contains more than one DNA sequence encoding this CDR3. CDR3 amino acids: CASSLDRETQYF. The DNA of the CDR3 is TGTGCCAGCAGCTTAGATCGAGAGACCCAGTACTTC. V and J are TRBV11-2 and TRBJ2-5; D is undetermined. This CDR3 spans 12 amino acids. CDR1 SGHAT and CDR2 FQNNGV come from the germline V gene. V was pared by 0 bases and J by 4 bases, with 3 bases between.

This clone was observed a handful of times. V usage is TRBV7-2 and J usage is TRBJ2-7, with D possibly matching TRBD1 (6 bases). The CDR3 extends over 17 amino acids. The germline CDR1 and CDR2 sequences are SGHTA and FQGNSA. V lost 5 bases and J 1 base, leaving 21 bases between the germline ends. CDR3 in DNA: TGTGCCAGCAGCGTAAGGGAAACAGGGTCCCGATCCTACGAGCAGTACTTC. Amino acid sequence: CASSVRETGSRSYEQYF.

This sequence joins TRBV28 and TRBJ1-4; 9 nucleotides line up with TRBD1. With V trimmed by 4 bases and J by 2 bases, 8 bases remained unmatched. This CDR3 region has 17 residues. CDR1 is MDHEN and CDR2 is SYDVKM in the germline V gene. The CDR3 DNA reads TGTGCCAGCAGTTCTGGACAGGGGATTCGCACTAATGAAAAACTGTTTTTT. Translation: CASSSGQGIRTNEKLFF. Looking up the rest from reference TRBV28 and TRBJ1-4 gives the full variable domain: DVKVTQSSRYLVKRTGEKVFLECVQDMDHENMFWYRQDPGLGLRLIYFSYDVKMKEKGDIPEGYSVSREKKERFSLILESASTNQTSMYLCASSSGQGIRTNEKLFFGSGTQLSVL.

This chain uses TRBV20-1 with TRBJ2-7; possible D gene TRBD2, 5 bases. V gave up 3 bases and J gave up 6 bases, with 12 bases separating them. Germline V CDR1 and CDR2: DFQATT, SNEGSKA (reference sequence). The CDR3 length is 12 residues. As DNA, the CDR3 is TGCAGTGCTAGTTTACGGGATCGCGAGCAGTACTTC. This translates into CSASLRDREQYF.

The chain combines TRBV6-5 with TRBJ1-1; the D gene is possibly TRBD1 (6 bases). CDR1 and CDR2 from the germline V gene are MNHEY and SVGAGI. The CDR3 spans 16 residues. Trimming stripped 2 bases from V and 5 bases from J, with 18 bases between. This CDR3 is CASSYETGFSKTEAFF. CDR3 DNA: TGTGCCAGCAGTTACGAAACAGGGTTTTCCAAAACTGAAGCTTTCTTT.

V usage is TRBV10-1 and J usage is TRBJ1-1, with TRBD1 matching over 7 bases. CDR3 length: 13 residues. J lost 7 bases, V lost 2 bases, and 4 bases had no gene match. CDR1 WNHNN and CDR2 SYGVQD come from the germline V gene (reference sequence). The DNA of the CDR3 is TGCGCCAGCAGTGAGGGCAGGGGGGATGAAGCTTTCTTT. This encodes CASSEGRGDEAFF.

The chain couples TRBV24-1 to TRBJ2-2, with 14 bases that match TRBD2. V lost 4 bases, J lost 3 bases, and 6 bases stayed unmatched. The CDR3 runs to 18 residues. Germline CDR1 and CDR2: KGHDR and SFDVKD. DNA for the CDR3: TGTGCCACCAGTGACCCTGGACTAGCGGGAGGCTACACCGGGGAGCTGTTTTTT. As protein: CATSDPGLAGGYTGELFF.

The chain recombines TRBV6-6 with TRBJ2-1, with D hard to call. The CDR3 runs 14 residues. The germline CDR1 and CDR2 sequences are MNHNY and SVGAGI (reference sequence). The V end lost 0 bases, the J end lost 5 bases, and 8 bases lay between the germline ends. The CDR3 nucleotides are TGTGCCAGCAGTTACTCGAGCCCGGACAATGAGCAGTTCTTC. Amino acid sequence: CASSYSSPDNEQFF.

In this sample, this clone turned up a few times. The chain carries TRBV6-5 and TRBJ1-5; D remains ambiguous. This CDR3 is built from 15 residues. V was clipped by 6 bases and J by 10 bases, with 22 bases between them. Germline values: CDR1 MNHEY, CDR2 SVGAGI. The CDR3 loop reads CASSADSPALGPQHF. The CDR3 DNA is TGTGCCAGCAGCGCCGACTCACCAGCCCTCGGCCCCCAGCATTTT.

The chain has TRBV19 and TRBJ1-4; TRBD1 agrees at 11 bases. V lost 5 bases to trimming and J lost 7 bases; unmatched junction nucleotides: 3. Germline CDR1 LNHDA, CDR2 SQIVND (reference sequence). This CDR3 contains 14 residues. Here the CDR3 reads CASSWTGGVEKLFF. The CDR3 DNA sequence: TGTGCCAGTAGTTGGACAGGGGGCGTTGAAAAACTGTTTTTT.

DNA of the CDR3: TGTGCCAGCAGCGTCGGGACAGCTCAAGAGACCCAGTACTTC. Translation gives CASSVGTAQETQYF. This chain uses TRBV9 with TRBJ2-5, with 7 bases aligning to TRBD1. CDR1 and CDR2 from the germline V gene are SGDLS and YYNGEE. The CDR3 is 14 residues long. V was clipped by 2 bases and J by 2 bases; unmatched bases: 3.

For the CDR3, the DNA is TGTGCCAGTAAGCGACAGGGGCCCCAGCCCCAGCATTTT. This gives the protein CASKRQGPQPQHF. The rearrangement joins TRBV19 to TRBJ1-5; 8 bases are shared with TRBD1. The V gene's germline CDR1 is LNHDA and CDR2 SQIVND (reference sequence). The trim removed 7 bases at V and 7 bases at J, leaving 6 bases unmatched. The CDR3 runs to 13 residues.

The genes are TRBV5-1 and TRBJ2-2, with 7 bases identical to TRBD2. The V gene end was trimmed by 5 bases and the J gene end by 6 bases; junction bases not matched to a gene: 4. This CDR3 comprises 13 residues. Germline V gene sequence: CDR1 SGHRS, CDR2 YFSETQ. In DNA form, the CDR3 reads TGCGCCAGCAGTCCGGGGGGTGCCGGGGAGCTGTTTTTT. Its translation: CASSPGGAGELFF. The entire variable domain, with the rest obtained from reference TRBV5-1 and TRBJ2-2, is as follows: KAGVTQTPRYLIKTRGQQVTLSCSPISGHRSVSWYQQTPGQGLQFLFEYFSETQRNKGNFPGRFSGRQFSNSRSEMNVSTLELGDSALYLCASSPGGAGELFFGEGSRLTVL.

The chain uses TRBV5-1 and TRBJ2-7; 10 nucleotides match TRBD1. In germline, CDR1 is SGHRS, CDR2 YFSETQ. This CDR3 contains 15 residues. Trimming removed 2 bases from V and 6 bases from J; junction bases left unmatched: 8. The chain's CDR3 is CASSFVRTGGGEQYF. The CDR3, as DNA: TGCGCCAGCAGCTTCGTAAGGACAGGGGGAGGCGAGCAGTACTTC.

The rearrangement links TRBV28 to TRBJ1-2; D gene ambiguous. Germline V gene sequence: CDR1 MDHEN, CDR2 SYDVKM. Trimming removed 6 bases from V and 0 bases from J, with 14 bases in between. The length of the CDR3 is 15 residues. As DNA, the CDR3 is TGTGCCAGCAGAGTCCGCGGCACCTCTAACTATGGCTACACCTTC. Its translation is CASRVRGTSNYGYTF.

V usage is TRBV28 and J usage is TRBJ2-1; a weak D match, TRBD2 (5 bases). CDR3 size: 15 residues. The V gene's germline CDR1 is MDHEN and CDR2 SYDVKM. Trimming left V 6 bases short and J 0 bases short, with 12 bases between. In DNA form, the CDR3 reads TGTGCCAGCAGACTAGACGGAGGCTCCTACAATGAGCAGTTCTTC. Its translation is CASRLDGGSYNEQFF.